These T cell receptor beta chains were read from a single sample in a study of vaccination effects on CD4 cells after COVID-19. These TCRs are of unknown antigen specificity. Data came from immunoSEQ multiplex PCR; TCRdb stores just in-frame clones and leaves some out. The data show around 40,000 clones, roughly two thirds seen once. The sample was CD4+ T cells from PBMCs cultured without peptide, taken before COVID-19 vaccination. Source of these receptors: a human donor who received a COVID-19 vaccine. Each CDR3 is given with its conserved first and last residue. The order of the fields is J gene, D gene, clone size, V gene, CDR3 protein, CDR3 DNA. D genes are given only for firm matches. Rows give clone size only sometimes, using once, few, many, or a class for an expanded clone.

>TRBJ1-5|NA|few|TRBV30
CAWGDSNQPQHF
TGTGCCTGGGGAGACAGCAATCAGCCCCAGCATTTT
>TRBJ1-6|NA|NA|TRBV15
CATSREGDNSPLHF
TGTGCCACCAGCAGAGAGGGGGATAATTCACCCCTCCACTTT
>TRBJ2-3|TRBD2|NA|TRBV3-1/TRBV3-2
CASSPSSGRGRADTQYF
TGTGCCAGCAGCCCCTCGAGCGGGAGGGGTAGGGCAGATACGCAGTATTTT
>TRBJ2-1|NA|few|TRBV9
CASSVVSKNEQFF
TGTGCCAGCAGCGTAGTGTCGAAAAATGAGCAGTTCTTC
>TRBJ2-7|TRBD2|few|TRBV10-3
CAISERTGGRDEQYF
TGTGCCATCAGTGAGAGGACGGGGGGGCGGGACGAGCAGTACTTC
>TRBJ1-5|TRBD1|NA|TRBV6-1
CASSEGTGGRNQHF
TGTGCCAGCAGTGAGGGGACAGGGGGAAGAAACCAGCATTTT
>TRBJ2-7|TRBD1|NA|TRBV24-1
CATSDRTGEQYF
TGTGCCACCAGTGATAGGACAGGAGAGCAGTACTTC
>TRBJ2-1|NA|NA|TRBV7-8
CASSLGRHNEQFF
TGTGCCAGCAGCTTAGGACGACACAATGAGCAGTTCTTC
>TRBJ2-5|TRBD2|NA|TRBV30
CAWSFSGGASETQYF
TGTGCCTGGAGTTTTAGCGGGGGGGCGAGCGAGACCCAGTACTTC
>TRBJ2-1|TRBD1|NA|TRBV9
CASSLRSSGQGNGEQFF
TGTGCCAGCAGCCTAAGATCTTCGGGACAGGGGAACGGTGAGCAGTTCTTC
>TRBJ2-7|NA|NA|TRBV18
CASSLRDGLGYEQYF
TGTGCCAGCTCACTCCGGGACGGCTTGGGCTACGAGCAGTACTTC
>TRBJ2-7|NA|NA|TRBV7-2
CASSSYLYEQYF
TGTGCCAGCAGCTCCTATTTATACGAGCAGTACTTC
>TRBJ2-7|NA|NA|TRBV3-1/TRBV3-2
CASSQEGTAPGDF
TGTGCCAGCAGCCAAGAGGGTACAGCCCCTGGGGACTTC
>TRBJ2-6|TRBD1|NA|TRBV30
CAWSRDRVPRGANVLTF
TGTGCCTGGAGCCGGGACAGGGTACCTCGGGGGGCCAACGTCCTGACTTTC
>TRBJ1-2|TRBD1|medium-sized|TRBV7-9
CASSVTGQGYGYTF
TGTGCCAGCAGCGTTACCGGACAGGGCTATGGCTACACCTTC
>TRBJ1-1|TRBD1|NA|TRBV19
CASSSDRVFPNTEAFF
TGTGCCAGTAGTTCCGACAGGGTCTTCCCGAACACTGAAGCTTTCTTT
>TRBJ2-5|NA|few|TRBV12-3/TRBV12-4
CASSQSIQETQYF
TGTGCCAGCAGTCAGAGTATCCAAGAGACCCAGTACTTC
>TRBJ1-6|TRBD1|NA|TRBV3-1/TRBV3-2
CATRGGNSPLHF
TGTGCCACCAGGGGGGGAAATTCACCCCTCCACTTT
>TRBJ2-5|NA|few|TRBV3-1/TRBV3-2
CASRQGIGQPAQYF
TGTGCCAGCAGACAAGGAATAGGGCAACCCGCCCAGTACTTC
>TRBJ2-5|NA|NA|TRBV6-5
CASGGMEGGRTQYF
TGTGCCAGCGGGGGGATGGAAGGAGGACGGACCCAGTACTTC
>TRBJ2-7|TRBD1|NA|TRBV5-1
CASSLPGTGGWSYEQYF
TGCGCCAGCAGTTTGCCGGGGACAGGGGGTTGGTCCTACGAGCAGTACTTC
>TRBJ1-1|TRBD1|NA|TRBV6-5
CASSYGQGDTEAFF
TGTGCCAGCAGTTACGGACAGGGAGACACTGAAGCTTTCTTT
>TRBJ2-7|NA|NA|TRBV3-1/TRBV3-2
CASSQGAYEQYF
TGTGCCAGCAGCCAAGGGGCGTACGAGCAGTACTTC
>TRBJ2-5|NA|NA|TRBV12-5
CASGPGVMQGEETQYF
TGTGCTAGTGGTCCTGGGGTCATGCAGGGAGAAGAGACCCAGTACTTC
>TRBJ1-2|NA|NA|TRBV5-1
CASSLDSYGYTF
TGCGCCAGCAGCTTGGATAGTTATGGCTACACCTTC
>TRBJ2-2|NA|NA|TRBV12-3/TRBV12-4
CASSLGVGGELFF
TGTGCCAGCAGTTTAGGAGTGGGCGGGGAGCTGTTTTTT
>TRBJ2-1|TRBD2|NA|TRBV6-1
CASSVSSGGIYNEQFF
TGTGCCAGCAGTGTGTCTAGCGGGGGGATCTACAATGAGCAGTTCTTC
>TRBJ2-5|NA|NA|TRBV5-1
CASSRPAHQETQYF
TGCGCCAGCAGCAGGCCAGCGCACCAAGAGACCCAGTACTTC
>TRBJ2-5|TRBD2|NA|TRBV19
CASSRRRLAGGQETQYF
TGTGCCAGTAGTCGGAGGCGACTAGCGGGAGGCCAAGAGACCCAGTACTTC
>TRBJ1-5|NA|NA|TRBV18
CASSPQSNQPQHF
TGTGCCAGCTCACCTCAATCCAATCAGCCCCAGCATTTT
>TRBJ2-2|NA|few|TRBV27
CASRLRGQGGELFF
TGTGCCAGCAGACTCCGGGGCCAAGGCGGGGAGCTGTTTTTT